One sample yielded the 19 T cell receptor beta chains listed below, sequenced in a study of blood T cell repertoires in COVID-19. Here immunoSEQ multiplex PCR was the method, and the copy in TCRdb shows in-frame clones only, minus some. The top ten hold 9.5% to 15% of the sample, which has 200,000 to 250,000 clones, roughly 87% seen once. The sample consisted of peripheral blood. Receptors originate from a woman aged 18-29 years who had recovered from COVID-19.

The V call is TRBV6-5, the J call TRBJ2-1; 9 bases line up with TRBD2. This CDR3 has 15 residues. After removal of 2 bases from V and 7 bases from J, the junction contained 6 bases not matched to a gene. Looked up from germline, CDR1 is MNHEY and CDR2 is SVGAGI. CDR3 DNA: TGTGCCAGCAGTTACAGCGGGGGGCCATGGAATGAGCAGTTCTTC. Translated, it gives CASSYSGGPWNEQFF.

This chain uses TRBV5-1 with TRBJ1-2, with D possibly TRBD1 on 5 matching bases. The CDR3 spans 14 residues. Trimming removed 2 bases at V and 5 bases at J, with 13 bases between. Germline V CDR1 and CDR2: SGHRS, YFSETQ. Here the CDR3 reads CASSLRQHAYGYTF. CDR3 sequence (DNA): TGCGCCAGCAGCTTACGACAGCATGCGTATGGCTACACCTTC. The complete variable domain, with remaining parts taken from reference TRBV5-1 and TRBJ1-2, reads KAGVTQTPRYLIKTRGQQVTLSCSPISGHRSVSWYQQTPGQGLQFLFEYFSETQRNKGNFPGRFSGRQFSNSRSEMNVSTLELGDSALYLCASSLRQHAYGYTFGSGTRLTVV.

The J gene is TRBJ2-1, the V gene TRBV7-8; D gene unclear. V dropped 3 bases and J dropped 2 bases, with 8 bases sitting between them. The CDR3 has 14 amino acids. CDR1 is SGHVS and CDR2 is FQNEAQ in the germline V gene. The CDR3 protein is CASSFLRTYNEQFF. CDR3 coding DNA: TGTGCCAGCAGCTTCCTCAGGACCTACAATGAGCAGTTCTTC. The full variable domain, in which reference TRBV7-8 and TRBJ2-1 provide the parts outside the CDR3, is GAGVSQSPRYKVAKRGQDVALRCDPISGHVSLFWYQQALGQGPEFLTYFQNEAQLDKSGLPSDRFFAERPEGSVSTLKIQRTQQEDSAVYLCASSFLRTYNEQFFGPGTRLTVL.

The rearrangement links TRBV12-5 to TRBJ2-1, with 9 bases lining up with TRBD2. The CDR3 has 17 residues. The V segment lost 1 base and the J segment 0 bases; nucleotides outside the gene matches: 4. In germline, CDR1 is LGHNT, CDR2 FRNRAP. The CDR3 here is CASGLAISGSSYNEQFF. The CDR3, as DNA: TGTGCTAGTGGTTTGGCCATTAGCGGGAGCTCCTACAATGAGCAGTTCTTC.

The chain has TRBV19 and TRBJ2-7, with 12 positions matching TRBD2. The CDR3 extends over 14 amino acids. V trimming: 6 bases; J trimming: 7 bases; junction bases outside the gene matches: 7. From germline, CDR1 is LNHDA and CDR2 SQIVND (reference sequence). The CDR3 here is CASRLSGLAGEQYF. The CDR3 region has the DNA TGTGCCAGTAGACTTTCGGGACTAGCGGGTGAGCAGTACTTC.

The CDR3 spells CASSQVLVRGYEQYF. The CDR3 nucleotides are TGCGCCAGCAGCCAAGTGTTGGTCAGGGGGTACGAGCAGTACTTC. This chain connects TRBV4-3 to TRBJ2-7; 7 positions match TRBD1. Per germline, CDR1 LGHNA and CDR2 YSLEER. The junction had 7 bases not matched to a gene; V was cut back by 1 base and J by 4 bases. The CDR3 sequence is 15 residues long.

The chain is built from TRBV19 and TRBJ2-2, with a possible D match to TRBD2 (5 bases). Trimming pared 1 base from V and 5 bases from J, leaving 14 bases between. Germline V gene sequence: CDR1 LNHDA, CDR2 SQIVND (reference sequence). CDR3 length equals 16 residues. DNA for the CDR3: TGTGCCAGTAGTATAGGTTGGGTCTCGGGAACCGGGGAGCTGTTTTTT. This translates into CASSIGWVSGTGELFF. Combining the CDR3 with reference TRBV19 and TRBJ2-2 gives the whole variable domain DGGITQSPKYLFRKEGQNVTLSCEQNLNHDAMYWYRQDPGQGLRLIYYSQIVNDFQKGDIAEGYSVSREKKESFPLTVTSAQKNPTAFYLCASSIGWVSGTGELFFGEGSRLTVL.

The chain carries TRBV19 and TRBJ2-1; 7 bases align to TRBD2. V lost 3 bases to trimming and J lost 14 bases; unmatched junction nucleotides: 7. CDR1 and CDR2 (germline): LNHDA, SQIVND (reference sequence). The CDR3 extends over 12 amino acids. The CDR3 sequence is CASSIVGGVKFF. The CDR3 DNA reads as TGTGCCAGTAGTATTGTGGGAGGGGTAAAGTTCTTC.

The chain links TRBV24-1 to TRBJ2-2; tentative D call: TRBD1 (6 bases). V was trimmed by 9 bases and J by 2 bases, leaving 12 bases between them. The CDR3 sequence is 14 residues long. CDR1 KGHDR and CDR2 SFDVKD come from the germline V gene. Here the CDR3 reads CATGTKRNTGELFF. CDR3 nucleotides: TGTGCCACCGGGACAAAGAGAAACACCGGGGAGCTGTTTTTT.

The J gene is TRBJ1-2, the V gene TRBV18; perhaps TRBD1 as D (6 bases). The germline V and J ends were trimmed by 3 bases and 6 bases, with 11 bases remaining between them. Per the germline V gene, CDR1 is KGHSH and CDR2 is LQKENI. CDR3 length: 13 amino acids. The CDR3 loop reads CASSPRTEDGYTF. The DNA for the CDR3 is TGTGCCAGCTCACCCCGGACAGAGGATGGCTACACCTTC.

The genes are TRBV4-2 and TRBJ2-7, with 7 bases matching TRBD1. The CDR3 covers 15 residues. Germline CDR1 is LGHNA and CDR2 is YNFKEQ. Germline trimming cut 1 base from V and 2 bases from J; bases unmatched to any gene: 5. DNA of the CDR3: TGTGCCAGCAGCCAAGGGGGACAGACAACCTACGAGCAGTACTTC. It yields the protein CASSQGGQTTYEQYF.

The chain carries TRBV19 and TRBJ2-2; tentatively, D is TRBD1 (5 bases). The CDR3 loop spans 14 amino acids. V was cut by 3 bases and J by 4 bases, with 9 bases left in between. Germline V gene data show CDR1 as LNHDA and CDR2 as SQIVND (reference sequence). The CDR3 nucleotides read TGTGCCAGTAGTATTAAGGGGTTCACCGGGGAGCTGTTTTTT. Translating gives CASSIKGFTGELFF.

This clone was found once. V usage is TRBV20-1 and J usage is TRBJ2-7; 8 bases agree with TRBD1. From germline, CDR1 is DFQATT and CDR2 SNEGSKA (reference sequence). This CDR3 has 12 residues. J lost 12 bases, V lost 3 bases, and 10 bases had no gene match. The CDR3, as DNA: TGCAGTGCTAGTTATACCGGGACAGGAATGTACTTC. It translates to CSASYTGTGMYF.

This rearrangement joins TRBV25-1 to TRBJ1-5, with 7 bases lining up with TRBD1. Germline assignment: CDR1 MGHDK and CDR2 SYGVNS. Germline trimming cut 4 bases from V and 3 bases from J; bases unmatched to any gene: 9. The CDR3 contains 16 residues. CDR3 protein: CASSGLQGKDNQPQHF. CDR3 DNA sequence: TGTGCCAGCAGTGGACTACAGGGGAAGGACAATCAGCCCCAGCATTTT.

V and J are TRBV9 and TRBJ2-2, with 10 bases aligning to TRBD2. Per germline, CDR1 SGDLS and CDR2 YYNGEE. V lost 2 bases and J lost 0; bases outside the gene matches: 4. The CDR3 loop spans 17 amino acids. CDR3 in amino acids: CASSVPTSGANTGELFF. CDR3 in DNA: TGTGCCAGCAGCGTCCCCACTAGCGGGGCGAACACCGGGGAGCTGTTTTTT.

The rearrangement uses TRBV9 and TRBJ2-7; 8 nucleotides line up with TRBD2. V trimming: 4 bases; J trimming: 5 bases; junction bases outside the gene matches: 8. Germline values: CDR1 SGDLS, CDR2 YYNGEE. The CDR3 loop spans 14 amino acids. The CDR3 sequence: CASSSQREFDEQYF. In DNA form, the CDR3 reads TGTGCCAGCAGCTCCCAGCGGGAGTTCGACGAGCAGTACTTC.

This clone occurred once. The chain uses TRBV19 and TRBJ2-7; D is possibly TRBD2 (6 bases). Germline CDR1 and CDR2: LNHDA and SQIVND (reference sequence). V lost 5 bases and J lost 3, with 14 bases in between. The CDR3 spans 14 residues. CDR3 coding DNA: TGTGCCAGTAGTTCCTTGGGGGGAAGCTACGAGCAGTACTTC. The encoded protein is CASSSLGGSYEQYF.

V gene TRBV25-1 combines with J gene TRBJ1-4; 7 bases match TRBD1. J lost 11 bases, V lost 3 bases, and 15 bases had no gene match. Germline assignment: CDR1 MGHDK and CDR2 SYGVNS. This CDR3 is built from 16 residues. The CDR3 sequence: CASSDGGTASLEKLFF. The DNA for the CDR3 is TGTGCCAGCAGTGACGGCGGGACAGCTTCTTTGGAGAAACTGTTTTTT.

This clone occurred a few times. V is TRBV4-1 and J is TRBJ2-7; 11 nucleotides match TRBD2. V dropped 3 bases and J dropped 3; count of bases not matched to a gene: 4. The CDR3 contains 15 residues. CDR1 is MGHRA, CDR2 YSYEKL, per germline. The CDR3 nucleotides read TGCGCCAGCAGCCAGGTACTAGCGGGGGTCTACGAGCAGTACTTC. Translating it yields CASSQVLAGVYEQYF.